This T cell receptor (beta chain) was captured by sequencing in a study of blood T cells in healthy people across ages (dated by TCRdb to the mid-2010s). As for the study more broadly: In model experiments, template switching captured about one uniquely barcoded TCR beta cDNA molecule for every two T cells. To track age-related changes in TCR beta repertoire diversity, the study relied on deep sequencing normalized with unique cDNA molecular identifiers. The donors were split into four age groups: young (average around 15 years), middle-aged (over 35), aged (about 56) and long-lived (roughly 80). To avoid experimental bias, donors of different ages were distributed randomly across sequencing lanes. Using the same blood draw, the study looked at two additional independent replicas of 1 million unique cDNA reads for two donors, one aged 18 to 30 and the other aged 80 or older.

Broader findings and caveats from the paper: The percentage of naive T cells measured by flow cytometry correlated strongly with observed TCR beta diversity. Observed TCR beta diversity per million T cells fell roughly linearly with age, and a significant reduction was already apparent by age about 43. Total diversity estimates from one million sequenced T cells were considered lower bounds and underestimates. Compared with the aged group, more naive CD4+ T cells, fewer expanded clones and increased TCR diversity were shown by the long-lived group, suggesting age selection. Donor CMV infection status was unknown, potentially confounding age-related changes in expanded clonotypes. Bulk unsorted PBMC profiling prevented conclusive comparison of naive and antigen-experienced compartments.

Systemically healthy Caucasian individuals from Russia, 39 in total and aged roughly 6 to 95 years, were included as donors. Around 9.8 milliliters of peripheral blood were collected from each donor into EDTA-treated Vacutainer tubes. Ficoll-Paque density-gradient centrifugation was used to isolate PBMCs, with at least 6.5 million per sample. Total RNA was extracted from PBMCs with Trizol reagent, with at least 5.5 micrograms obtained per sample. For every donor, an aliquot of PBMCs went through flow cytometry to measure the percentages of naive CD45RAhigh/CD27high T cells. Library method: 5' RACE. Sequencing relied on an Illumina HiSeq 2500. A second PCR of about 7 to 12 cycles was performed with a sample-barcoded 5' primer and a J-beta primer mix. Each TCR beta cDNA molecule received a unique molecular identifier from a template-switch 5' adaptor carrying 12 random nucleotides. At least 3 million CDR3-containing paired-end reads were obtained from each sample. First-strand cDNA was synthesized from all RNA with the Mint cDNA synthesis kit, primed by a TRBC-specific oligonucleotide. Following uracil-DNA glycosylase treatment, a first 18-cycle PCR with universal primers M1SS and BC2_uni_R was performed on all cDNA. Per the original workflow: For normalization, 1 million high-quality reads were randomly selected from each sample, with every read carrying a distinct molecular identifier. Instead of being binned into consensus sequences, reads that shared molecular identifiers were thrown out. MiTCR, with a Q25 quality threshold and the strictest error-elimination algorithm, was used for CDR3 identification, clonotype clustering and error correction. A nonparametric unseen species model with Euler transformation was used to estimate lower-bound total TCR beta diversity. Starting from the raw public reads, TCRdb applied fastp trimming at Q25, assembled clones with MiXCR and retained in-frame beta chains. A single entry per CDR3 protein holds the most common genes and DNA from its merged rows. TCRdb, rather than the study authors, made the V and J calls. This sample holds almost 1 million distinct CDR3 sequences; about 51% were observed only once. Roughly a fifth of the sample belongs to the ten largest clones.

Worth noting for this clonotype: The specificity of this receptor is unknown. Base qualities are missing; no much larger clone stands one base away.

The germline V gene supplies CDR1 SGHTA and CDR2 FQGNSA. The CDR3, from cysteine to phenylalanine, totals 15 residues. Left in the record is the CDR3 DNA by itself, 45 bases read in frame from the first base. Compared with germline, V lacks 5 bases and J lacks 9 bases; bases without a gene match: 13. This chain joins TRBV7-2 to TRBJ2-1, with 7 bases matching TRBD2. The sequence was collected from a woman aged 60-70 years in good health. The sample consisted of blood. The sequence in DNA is TGTGCCAGCAGCCCCGCGGCGGGAGCCATCGGTGAGCAGTTCTTC. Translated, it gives CASSPAAGAIGEQFF.